The rows below give T cell receptor beta chains drawn from one sample of a study of blood T cell repertoires in COVID-19. Libraries were prepared by immunoSEQ multiplex PCR; TCRdb keeps only in-frame clonotypes and omits some of them. In the table there are around 450,000 clones, around 89% of which are singletons. Sequencing used peripheral blood. Receptors were obtained from a woman aged 25 to 39 with acute or convalescent COVID-19. Each CDR3 is given with its conserved first and last residue.

v_gene: TRBV9; j_gene: TRBJ2-7; CDR3aa: CASSVGSLPSAEQYF
v_gene: TRBV4-2; j_gene: TRBJ1-1; CDR3aa: CASSLDRGDEAFF
v_gene: TRBV6-5; j_gene: TRBJ2-1; CDR3aa: CASRTSSGTYNEQFF
v_gene: TRBV7-2; j_gene: TRBJ1-2; CDR3aa: CASSLALDKSFYWDYGYTF
v_gene: TRBV25-1; j_gene: TRBJ2-2; CDR3aa: CASSKRGQGGELFF
v_gene: TRBV6-5; j_gene: TRBJ2-7; CDR3aa: CASSSSYGYEQYF
v_gene: TRBV27; j_gene: TRBJ2-5; CDR3aa: CASSPRYQETQYF
v_gene: TRBV9; j_gene: TRBJ1-2; CDR3aa: CASSPTGDYGYTF
v_gene: TRBV29-1; j_gene: TRBJ1-2; CDR3aa: CSVQTRRGENYGYTF
v_gene: TRBV7-3; j_gene: TRBJ2-2; CDR3aa: CASSRANTGELFF
v_gene: TRBV6-6; j_gene: TRBJ1-2; CDR3aa: CASSYPGRGRNYGYTF
v_gene: TRBV12-3/TRBV12-4; j_gene: TRBJ2-4; CDR3aa: CASSLGSGNIQYF
v_gene: TRBV5-4; j_gene: TRBJ2-7; CDR3aa: CASSLWASEQYF
v_gene: TRBV28; j_gene: TRBJ2-7; CDR3aa: CASSSGQRVGEQYF